The 8 T cell receptor beta chains in this list originate from one sample, sequenced in a study of CD8+ T cells in alopecia areata (dated by TCRdb to about 2018). The treatment or condition label, as the study defines it: oral pan-JAK inhibitor, 5-10 mg twice daily. The method was the immunoSEQ multiplex PCR assay. RNA was extracted from all samples and reverse transcribed into cDNA as template for TCR sequencing. TCRdb limited this immuneACCESS table to in-frame rearrangements with V and J called. A share of clones is missing; checked studies link under half to unresolved V genes, and the rest is unexplained. This sample has about 100,000 clones in its table, and almost 60% of those were observed once. In total, the top ten clones hold about a sixth of the sample. Sequencing was performed on CD8+ T cells sorted from blood, taken at approximately week 56, from a patient treated with tofacitinib. The receptors here all came from a human donor with alopecia areata.

V usage is TRBV14 and J usage is TRBJ1-1; the D is unclear. Deletions cut 2 bases from V and 0 bases from J, with 7 bases between. Germline loops: CDR1 SGHDN, CDR2 FVKESK. The CDR3 contains 14 residues. The CDR3 DNA follows: TGTGCCAGCAGCCAAATTGGTTTGAACACTGAAGCTTTCTTT. Translation gives CASSQIGLNTEAFF.

This clone was counted only a few times. The CDR3 protein is CSAEGGEQFF. The CDR3, as DNA: TGCAGCGCCGAGGGAGGTGAGCAGTTCTTC. The chain joins TRBV29-1 to TRBJ2-1; possibly TRBD2 for D (6 bases). V lost 7 bases and J 9 bases, leaving 10 bases between the germline ends. This CDR3 has 10 residues. Germline V gene data show CDR1 as SQVTM and CDR2 as ANQGSEA.

The gene calls are TRBV19 and TRBJ2-2; no firm D call. The germline gives CDR1 LNHDA, CDR2 SQIVND (reference sequence). This CDR3 region has 15 residues. Trimming removed 3 bases at V and 1 base at J, with 9 bases between. The DNA for the CDR3 is TGTGCCAGTAGTATGGAGAGGAGGAACACCGGGGAGCTGTTTTTT. This translates into CASSMERRNTGELFF.

The DNA for the CDR3 is TGTGCCTGGAGGGAGGCCGGGGAGCTGTTTTTT. Encoded protein: CAWREAGELFF. The gene calls are TRBV30 and TRBJ2-2, with a weak D call TRBD2 (5 bases). Germline V gene lookup returns CDR1 GTSNPN and CDR2 SVGIG (reference sequence). CDR3 length equals 11 residues. Trimming stripped 3 bases from V and 6 bases from J, with 5 bases between.

The V gene is TRBV30, the J gene TRBJ2-1; TRBD2 agrees at 11 bases. This CDR3 region has 16 residues. The J segment lost 2 bases and the V segment lost 1 base, leaving 4 bases of the junction unmatched. CDR1 is GTSNPN, CDR2 SVGIG, per germline (reference sequence). The CDR3 DNA is TGTGCCTGGAGTGCCGGGACTAGCGGCCCCTACAATGAGCAGTTCTTC. Protein sequence: CAWSAGTSGPYNEQFF.

The gene calls are TRBV19 and TRBJ1-6; the D gene is possibly TRBD1 (6 bases). Trimming took 7 bases from V and 6 from J, leaving 16 bases between them. The CDR3 is 15 amino acids. Germline CDR1 is LNHDA and CDR2 is SQIVND (reference sequence). The CDR3: CASTRRTESNSPLHF. As DNA, the CDR3 is TGTGCCAGTACCAGGAGGACAGAGAGTAATTCACCCCTCCACTTT.

The CDR3 coding sequence is TGCAGCGTTGACCGAAGGACATTTGGCTACACCTTC. Translating gives CSVDRRTFGYTF. The chain employs TRBV29-1 and TRBJ1-2, with D possibly matching TRBD1 (5 bases). The germline V and J ends were trimmed by 3 bases and 7 bases, with 12 bases remaining between them. Germline V gene data show CDR1 as SQVTM and CDR2 as ANQGSEA. CDR3 size: 12 residues.

This sequence joins TRBV5-1 and TRBJ1-2, with D possibly matching TRBD1 (5 bases). Trimming shortened V by 0 bases and J by 5 bases, and 23 bases separated the two germline ends. This CDR3 region has 18 residues. Germline V gives CDR1 SGHRS, CDR2 YFSETQ. CDR3 nucleotides: TGCGCCAGCAGCTTGGGGGGCCGAGTATGGGGGATCGGATATGGCTACACCTTC. This translates into CASSLGGRVWGIGYGYTF.